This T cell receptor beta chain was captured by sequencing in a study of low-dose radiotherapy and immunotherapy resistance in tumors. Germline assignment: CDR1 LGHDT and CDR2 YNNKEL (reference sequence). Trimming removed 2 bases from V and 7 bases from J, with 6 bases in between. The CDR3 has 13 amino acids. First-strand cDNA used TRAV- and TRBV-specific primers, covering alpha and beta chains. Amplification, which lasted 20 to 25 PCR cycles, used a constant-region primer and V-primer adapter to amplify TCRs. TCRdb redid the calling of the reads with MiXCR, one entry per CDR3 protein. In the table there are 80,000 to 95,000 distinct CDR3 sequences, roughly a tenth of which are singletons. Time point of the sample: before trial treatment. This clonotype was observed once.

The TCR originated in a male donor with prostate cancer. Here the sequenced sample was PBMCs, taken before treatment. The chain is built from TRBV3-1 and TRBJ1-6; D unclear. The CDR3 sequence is CASSQQENSPLHF. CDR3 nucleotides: TGTGCCAGCAGCCAACAAGAGAATTCACCCCTCCACTTT. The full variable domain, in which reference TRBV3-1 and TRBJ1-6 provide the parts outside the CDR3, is DTAVSQTPKYLVTQMGNDKSIKCEQNLGHDTMYWYKQDSKKFLKIMFSYNNKELIINETVPNRFSPKSPDKAHLNLHINSLELGDSAVYFCASSQQENSPLHFGNGTRLTVT.